The present T cell receptor (beta chain) was sequenced within a study of blood T cells in healthy people across ages. This clonotype appeared a single time. CDR1 and CDR2 (germline): LGHNA, YSLEER. V shed 0 bases and J shed 2 bases, with 10 bases lying between them. The CDR3 spans 15 residues. The authors drew 8 to 10 milliliters of peripheral blood from each donor. The second PCR ran about 6 to 12 cycles with a sample-barcoded 5' primer and J-beta primers. Using its own MiXCR run on the 5' RACE reads, TCRdb lists one record per CDR3 protein. The data contain about 800,000 distinct CDR3 sequences, around 25% of them singletons. Another study also made use of these data, one on T cells of mothers and their children. That publication notes: A few healthy Caucasian mothers, along with their six children, were the donors.

Input material: blood. This receptor was identified in a boy younger than 18 in good health. The chain has TRBV4-3 and TRBJ1-2; D is ambiguous. Here the CDR3 reads CASSQELQLNYGYTF. In DNA, the CDR3 is TGCGCCAGCAGCCAAGAATTGCAGCTAAACTATGGCTACACCTTC.